These 20 T cell receptor beta chains were all obtained from the same sample, sequenced in a study of blood T cell repertoires in COVID-19. Here immunoSEQ multiplex PCR was the method, and the copy in TCRdb shows in-frame clones only, minus some. Of 150,000 or so clones listed, around nine tenths are singletons. The specimen was peripheral blood. The receptors shown here come from a woman in her seventies with acute or convalescent COVID-19.

V and J are TRBV28 and TRBJ1-6; 8 nucleotides agree with TRBD1. V lost 1 base, J lost 7 bases, and 9 bases stayed unmatched. CDR1 is MDHEN and CDR2 is SYDVKM in the germline V gene. CDR3 length: 17 residues. As DNA, the CDR3 is TGTGCCAGCAGTTTATACCGGGACAGGATGGGAAATTCACCCCTCCACTTT. Amino acids: CASSLYRDRMGNSPLHF. Filled out from reference TRBV28 and TRBJ1-6, the complete variable domain reads DVKVTQSSRYLVKRTGEKVFLECVQDMDHENMFWYRQDPGLGLRLIYFSYDVKMKEKGDIPEGYSVSREKKERFSLILESASTNQTSMYLCASSLYRDRMGNSPLHFGNGTRLTVT.

The chain uses TRBV5-5 and TRBJ2-5; 10 bases match TRBD2. Germline loops: CDR1 SGHKS, CDR2 YYEKEE (reference sequence). J was trimmed by 2 bases and V by 5 bases; bases with no gene match: 15. The CDR3 is 18 amino acids. Written as DNA, the CDR3 is TGTGCCAGCAGTTCTTTAGCGGGGGGCATCAAACTTCAAGAGACCCAGTACTTC. This encodes CASSSLAGGIKLQETQYF.

The chain links TRBV18 to TRBJ2-2; D is unclear. This CDR3 spans 15 amino acids. CDR1 and CDR2 from the germline V gene are KGHSH and LQKENI. The germline V and J ends were trimmed by 8 bases and 4 bases, with 17 bases remaining between them. The CDR3 loop is CASARESRSTGELFF. CDR3 nucleotide sequence: TGTGCCAGCGCACGAGAATCCCGAAGCACCGGGGAGCTGTTTTTT.

The gene calls are TRBV5-1 and TRBJ2-3; 7 bases fit TRBD2. This CDR3 spans 14 amino acids. Germline lookup yields CDR1 SGHRS and CDR2 YFSETQ. J was trimmed by 0 bases and V by 4 bases; bases with no gene match: 2. DNA of the CDR3: TGCGCCAGCAGCGGGAGGGACAGCACAGATACGCAGTATTTT. This translates into CASSGRDSTDTQYF.

The chain links TRBV5-8 to TRBJ1-5, with a tentative D call TRBD1 (5 bases). V was cut by 6 bases and J by 7 bases, with 17 bases left in between. There are 14 residues in the CDR3. Germline V gene data show CDR1 as SGHTS and CDR2 as YDEGEE. DNA for the CDR3: TGTGCCAGCAAATGGGAGGGGACGGGGCAGCCCCAGCATTTT. It is translated as CASKWEGTGQPQHF.

The J gene is TRBJ1-1, the V gene TRBV6-2 or TRBV6-3; 7 bases agree with TRBD1. V dropped 6 bases and J dropped 11; count of bases not matched to a gene: 6. Germline V CDR1 and CDR2: MNHEY, SVGEGT. The CDR3 extends over 11 amino acids. This CDR3 is CASSPDRVAFF. CDR3 nucleotide sequence: TGTGCCAGCAGCCCAGACAGGGTGGCTTTCTTT.

The chain joins TRBV28 to TRBJ1-2, with 9 bases identical to TRBD1. CDR1 MDHEN and CDR2 SYDVKM come from the germline V gene. CDR3 length: 15 residues. Trimming cost V 7 bases and J 8 bases; bases outside gene matches: 14. DNA of the CDR3: TGTGCCAGCACCGGACAGGGGCTCGGCTCGGGGGGCTACACCTTC. Protein: CASTGQGLGSGGYTF.

The J gene is TRBJ1-1, the V gene TRBV6-5, with a possible D match to TRBD1 (6 bases). The length of the CDR3 is 13 residues. Germline CDR1 and CDR2: MNHEY and SVGAGI. The V end lost 9 bases, the J end lost 10 bases, and 21 bases lay between the germline ends. The CDR3 DNA reads as TGTGCCAGTCCCGGACAGAGCCAGATAGGAGCTTTCTTT. Translation gives CASPGQSQIGAFF.

This clone was recorded only once. The CDR3 reads CASSRVSSGVTGELFF. The CDR3 region has the DNA TGCGCCAGCAGCCGTGTCTCTAGCGGGGTAACCGGGGAGCTGTTTTTT. The V gene is TRBV5-1, the J gene TRBJ2-2; 9 bases are a match to TRBD2. This CDR3 contains 16 residues. Trimming cost V 4 bases and J 5 bases; bases outside gene matches: 9. The germline V gene encodes CDR1 SGHRS and CDR2 YFSETQ.

This rearrangement joins TRBV6-1 to TRBJ2-1, with D perhaps TRBD2 (6 bases). This CDR3 contains 13 residues. Trimming shortened V by 10 bases and J by 2 bases, and 12 bases separated the two germline ends. CDR1 is MNHNS, CDR2 SASEGT, per germline. The CDR3 DNA reads TGTGCCATCCGGGACTTCCCCTACAATGAGCAGTTCTTC. Translating it yields CAIRDFPYNEQFF.

To note about this clone: Other DNA sequences in the same sample also yield this CDR3. The rearrangement links TRBV6-5 to TRBJ1-5; weak D call: TRBD1 (6 bases). The length of the CDR3 is 14 residues. V dropped 6 bases and J dropped 0 bases, with 9 bases sitting between them. CDR1 MNHEY and CDR2 SVGAGI come from the germline V gene. The CDR3 coding sequence is TGTGCCAGCAGCCGGGACAATAGCAATCAGCCCCAGCATTTT. Translating it yields CASSRDNSNQPQHF.

The chain recombines TRBV7-2 with TRBJ2-7; D is perhaps TRBD2 (7 bases). The V end lost 5 bases, the J end lost 6 bases, and 14 bases lay between the germline ends. The CDR3 extends over 13 amino acids. Per germline, CDR1 SGHTA and CDR2 FQGNSA. The CDR3 reads CASSRRGGREQYF. CDR3 DNA sequence: TGTGCCAGCAGCAGAAGGGGGGGTCGCGAGCAGTACTTC. The full variable domain, with the rest looked up from reference TRBV7-2 and TRBJ2-7, is GAGVSQSPSNKVTEKGKDVELRCDPISGHTALYWYRQSLGQGLEFLIYFQGNSAPDKSGLPSDRFSAERTGGSVSTLTIQRTQQEDSAVYLCASSRRGGREQYFGPGTRLTVT.

The chain has TRBV5-4 and TRBJ2-7, with 7 positions matching TRBD1. Germline trimming cut 3 bases from V and 4 bases from J; bases unmatched to any gene: 4. CDR3 size: 13 residues. Germline V gives CDR1 SGHNT, CDR2 YYREEE (reference sequence). The CDR3 DNA is TGTGCCAGCAGCTCTGACAGGGTGTACGAGCAGTACTTC. It specifies CASSSDRVYEQYF.

There are a few counts of this clone. The chain recombines TRBV5-4 with TRBJ2-1; no firm D call. This CDR3 has 14 residues. V was trimmed by 4 bases and J by 8 bases, leaving 16 bases between them. The germline V gene encodes CDR1 SGHNT and CDR2 YYREEE (reference sequence). This chain's CDR3 is CASSPGGEYYEQFF. Here the CDR3 DNA reads TGTGCCAGCAGCCCCGGCGGAGAATACTATGAGCAGTTCTTC.

The chain couples TRBV4-3 to TRBJ2-7; 8 nucleotides line up with TRBD2. Germline V gene lookup returns CDR1 LGHNA and CDR2 YSLEER. CDR3 size: 18 residues. J lost 0 bases, V lost 0 bases, and 10 bases had no gene match. DNA for the CDR3: TGCGCCAGCAGCCAAGATTTGTCGGGGGGGGTAAACTCCTACGAGCAGTACTTC. Translation: CASSQDLSGGVNSYEQYF.

The chain has TRBV3-1 (or the pseudogene TRBV3-2) and TRBJ2-7; D remains ambiguous. V was trimmed by 2 bases and J by 0 bases, leaving 20 bases between them. CDR3 length: 18 amino acids. Germline CDR1 and CDR2: LGHDT and YNNKEL (reference sequence). CDR3 sequence reads: CASSQKTKRQFFSYEQYF. The DNA of the CDR3 is TGTGCCAGCAGCCAAAAAACCAAGCGTCAGTTTTTCTCCTACGAGCAGTACTTC.

This clone was picked up one time. The CDR3 region has the DNA TGTGCCAGCAGCCTCCGGGACAGGGAAGATACGCAGTATTTT. This encodes CASSLRDREDTQYF. The rearrangement links TRBV11-3 to TRBJ2-3, with 9 bases lining up with TRBD1. The CDR3 extends over 14 amino acids. Losses at the gene ends were 5 bases for V and 5 bases for J; bases not matched to a gene: 5. Germline V gives CDR1 SGHNT, CDR2 YENEEA.

The table lists this clone with many counts. This chain's CDR3 is CASSVGLAGYYNEQFF. As DNA, the CDR3 is TGTGCCAGCAGCGTAGGACTAGCGGGGTACTACAATGAGCAGTTCTTC. This sequence joins TRBV9 and TRBJ2-1; TRBD2 matches at 11 bases. CDR1 SGDLS and CDR2 YYNGEE come from the germline V gene. CDR3 length: 16 residues. Trimming removed 0 bases from V and 3 bases from J; junction bases left unmatched: 2.

The rearrangement uses TRBV7-6 and TRBJ2-4, with TRBD1 matching over 8 bases. With V trimmed by 5 bases and J by 9 bases, 12 bases remained unmatched. CDR1 is SGHVS and CDR2 is FNYEAQ in the germline V gene. The CDR3 covers 15 residues. DNA of the CDR3: TGTGCCAGCAGCCCTTCCGAGACAGGGGCCTCCATTCAGTACTTC. It encodes CASSPSETGASIQYF.

The chain carries TRBV24-1 and TRBJ2-1, with D perhaps TRBD2 (6 bases). This CDR3 contains 14 residues. V shed 5 bases and J shed 8 bases, with 15 bases lying between them. The germline V gene encodes CDR1 KGHDR and CDR2 SFDVKD. CDR3 loop: CATSGRLDRHEQFF. In DNA, the CDR3 is TGTGCCACCAGTGGTCGACTAGATAGGCATGAGCAGTTCTTC.